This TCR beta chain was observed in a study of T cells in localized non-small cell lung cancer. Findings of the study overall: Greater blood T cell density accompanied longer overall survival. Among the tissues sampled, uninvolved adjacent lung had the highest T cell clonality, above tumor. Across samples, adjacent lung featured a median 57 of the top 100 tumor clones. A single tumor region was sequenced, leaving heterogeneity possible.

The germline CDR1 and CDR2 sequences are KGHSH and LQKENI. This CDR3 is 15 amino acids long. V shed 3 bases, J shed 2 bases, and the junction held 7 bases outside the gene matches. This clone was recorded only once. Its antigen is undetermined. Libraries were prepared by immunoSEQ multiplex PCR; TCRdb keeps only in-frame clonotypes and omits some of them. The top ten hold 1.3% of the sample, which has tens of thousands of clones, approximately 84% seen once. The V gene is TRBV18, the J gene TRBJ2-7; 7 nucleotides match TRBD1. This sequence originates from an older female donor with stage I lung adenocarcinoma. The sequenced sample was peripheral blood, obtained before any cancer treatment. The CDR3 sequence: CASSPPRQGTYEQYF. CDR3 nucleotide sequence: TGTGCCAGCTCACCTCCTCGACAGGGAACCTACGAGCAGTACTTC.